This T cell receptor (beta chain) was observed in a study of T cells in localized non-small cell lung cancer. Regarding the study as a whole: In uninvolved adjacent lung, T cell clonality reached its highest value, exceeding tumor. The appearance of a median approximately 60 of the top 100 tumor clones was seen in adjacent lung. Longer overall survival accompanied higher blood T cell density.

The assay was immunoSEQ multiplex PCR, and TCRdb's table has in-frame clones only and misses some. The sample shows roughly 50,000 clones, roughly four fifths of them seen only once. With 1 base removed from V and 7 bases from J, the gap between germline ends came to 6 bases. CDR1 is SGHTA and CDR2 is FQGNSA in the germline V gene. This CDR3 is built from 12 residues. Of note for this clone: Its specificity is not known.

The rearrangement joins TRBV7-2 to TRBJ2-3; D is unclear. The sample in question was peripheral blood, obtained before any cancer treatment. This clonotype was sampled from a female donor aged 60 or older with stage II squamous cell lung carcinoma. The CDR3 is CASSLEAYTQYF. In DNA, the CDR3 is TGTGCCAGCAGCTTAGAGGCTTATACGCAGTATTTT.